Presented here are 22 T cell receptor beta chains from one specimen sequenced in a study of early T cells in non-severe SARS-CoV-2 infection. TCRdb re-called the 5' RACE reads through MiXCR, storing one row per CDR3 protein. The sample yields 35,000 to 55,000 distinct CDR3 sequences, under 7.5% seen once. Sequencing was performed on whole blood, taken at baseline. The receptors originated from an adult who was a healthcare worker with PCR-confirmed SARS-CoV-2 infection or an uninfected control (not recorded which).

This clonotype has ten or more counts. J is TRBJ2-7 and V is TRBV6-1; 7 bases align to TRBD2. This CDR3 is 14 amino acids long. V was pared by 9 bases and J by 5 bases, with 13 bases of the junction left unmatched. The germline CDR1 and CDR2 sequences are MNHNS and SASEGT. In DNA form, the CDR3 reads TGTGCCAGTAGCGGGCAGGGAAAGAAAAACGAGCAGTACTTC. It is translated as CASSGQGKKNEQYF.

This CDR3 is CASSLGILAKNIQYF. The CDR3 bases are TGTGCCAGCAGTTTAGGGATCTTAGCCAAAAACATTCAGTACTTC. This chain joins TRBV27 and TRBJ2-4; D unresolved. The V end lost 2 bases, the J end lost 0 bases, and 8 bases lay between the germline ends. The CDR3 has 15 amino acids. Germline-derived CDR1 and CDR2 are MNHEY and SMNVEV (reference sequence).

This clonotype appeared many times. The rearrangement uses TRBV6-6 and TRBJ2-6; no reliable D call. The V gene's germline CDR1 is MNHNY and CDR2 SVGAGI (reference sequence). There are 15 residues in the CDR3. The V end lost 10 bases, the J end lost 0 bases, and 13 bases lay between the germline ends. The CDR3 DNA sequence: TGTGCCACCATTCCCGGCGCCTCTGGGGCCAACGTCCTGACTTTC. Amino acid sequence: CATIPGASGANVLTF.

This clonotype appeared a few times. The chain recombines TRBV10-1 with TRBJ1-1; 9 bases are a match to TRBD1. The germline CDR1 and CDR2 sequences are WNHNN and SYGVQD (reference sequence). This CDR3 has 20 amino acids. Germline trimming cut 8 bases from V and 1 base from J; bases unmatched to any gene: 23. In DNA form, the CDR3 reads TGCGCCAGCCTTGTGGGGACAGGGTCCAGGCCCAAGGCAGCGAACACTGAAGCTTTCTTT. This encodes CASLVGTGSRPKAANTEAFF.

This clonotype appeared many times. V usage is TRBV7-9 and J usage is TRBJ2-3; D ambiguous. The CDR3 extends over 12 amino acids. Trimming removed 5 bases from V and 3 bases from J, with 6 bases in between. Germline V gene sequence: CDR1 SEHNR, CDR2 FQNEAQ (reference sequence). The CDR3 reads CASSAGTDTQYF. The CDR3 nucleotides are TGTGCCAGCAGCGCCGGTACAGATACGCAGTATTTT.

This clonotype showed up many times. The chain couples TRBV12-3 or TRBV12-4 to TRBJ2-1; D is undetermined. CDR3 size: 15 residues. V was clipped by 9 bases and J by 6 bases, with 21 bases between them. The CDR3 loop is CASRDSLGRANEQFF. The CDR3 DNA sequence: TGTGCCAGTAGAGATAGCCTGGGTCGGGCCAATGAGCAGTTCTTC.

This chain uses TRBV4-3 with TRBJ2-7, with D possibly being TRBD1 (7 bases). Looked up from germline, CDR1 is LGHNA and CDR2 is YSLEER. This CDR3 is built from 14 residues. Trimming took off 2 bases at V and 5 bases at J, with 13 bases between the two ends. DNA for the CDR3: TGCGCCAGCAGCCAACACAGGGGAGGCGACGAGCAGTACTTC. The encoded protein is CASSQHRGGDEQYF.

The gene calls are TRBV29-1 and TRBJ2-1; D may be TRBD1 or TRBD2 (5 bases each). This CDR3 spans 14 amino acids. The V end lost 1 base, the J end lost 1 base, and 8 bases lay between the germline ends. CDR1 SQVTM and CDR2 ANQGSEA come from the germline V gene. The CDR3 region is CSVEGDGSYNEQFF. The DNA for the CDR3 is TGCAGCGTTGAAGGGGACGGATCCTACAATGAGCAGTTCTTC.

A single count supports this clonotype. The V call is TRBV7-2, the J call TRBJ2-1, with a weak D call TRBD2 (5 bases). CDR3 length: 15 amino acids. V lost 0 bases, J lost 9 bases, and 15 bases lay in between. The germline V gene has CDR1 SGHTA and CDR2 FQGNSA. The CDR3 DNA reads TGTGCCAGCAGCTTAGCACTAGGAGAATTTGCTGAGCAGTTCTTC. Translation gives CASSLALGEFAEQFF.

The rearrangement joins TRBV2 to TRBJ2-2, with TRBD1 matching over 8 bases. Unmatched junction bases numbered 9, after V lost 4 bases and J lost 5 bases. In germline, CDR1 is SNHLY, CDR2 FYNNEI. This CDR3 spans 16 amino acids. CDR3 in DNA: TGTGCCAGCAGTGTAGCAGGGGGCGCGTTAACCGGGGAGCTGTTTTTT. It encodes CASSVAGGALTGELFF.

At least ten counts were recorded for this clonotype. This chain joins TRBV7-9 and TRBJ1-4; TRBD1 agrees at 7 bases. V lost 5 bases, J lost 0 bases, and 3 bases stayed unmatched. Germline-derived CDR1 and CDR2 are SEHNR and FQNEAQ (reference sequence). The CDR3 covers 15 residues. The CDR3 sequence is CASSPGQATNEKLFF. The CDR3 DNA reads TGTGCCAGCAGCCCAGGACAGGCAACTAATGAAAAACTGTTTTTT.

This clonotype turned up a few times. The chain has TRBV20-1 and TRBJ2-4, with a tentative D call TRBD2 (6 bases). Trimming took off 3 bases at V and 7 bases at J, with 13 bases between the two ends. This CDR3 is 13 amino acids long. CDR1 is DFQATT, CDR2 SNEGSKA, per germline (reference sequence). The CDR3 loop is CSASWGVGNIQYF. The CDR3 DNA is TGCAGTGCTAGTTGGGGGGTTGGGAACATTCAGTACTTC.

In its sample, this clonotype was seen many times. V gene TRBV11-2 combines with J gene TRBJ1-5; the D gene is possibly TRBD1 (5 bases). V was clipped by 3 bases and J by 2 bases, with 11 bases between them. The germline V gene has CDR1 SGHAT and CDR2 FQNNGV. The CDR3 length is 15 residues. The CDR3 DNA is TGTGCCAGCAGCTTGCAGGGATCTGGCAATCAGCCCCAGCATTTT. The encoded protein is CASSLQGSGNQPQHF.

At least ten counts were recorded for this clonotype. The genes are TRBV5-1 and TRBJ2-7; TRBD2 matches 8 bases. The V gene end was trimmed by 5 bases and the J gene end by 2 bases; junction bases not matched to a gene: 6. The V gene's germline CDR1 is SGHRS and CDR2 YFSETQ. CDR3 length: 14 residues. CDR3 region: CASRLDSGTYEQYF. The CDR3 DNA reads as TGCGCCAGCAGACTGGATAGCGGGACCTACGAGCAGTACTTC.

V is TRBV6-5 and J is TRBJ1-6; no clear D. CDR1 is MNHEY, CDR2 SVGAGI, per germline. V lost 6 bases, J lost 10 bases, and 13 bases lay in between. The CDR3 has 13 amino acids. CDR3 sequence (DNA): TGTGCCAGCAGGGACCAACGTAACTCACCCCTCCACTTT. It yields the protein CASRDQRNSPLHF.

The chain is built from TRBV27 and TRBJ1-6; D possibly corresponds to TRBD1 (5 bases). Trimming shortened V by 4 bases and J by 9 bases, and 16 bases separated the two germline ends. The CDR3 loop spans 15 amino acids. In germline, CDR1 is MNHEY, CDR2 SMNVEV (reference sequence). The CDR3 DNA reads as TGTGCCAGCAGTTCCCTCGCAGGGCCCATTTCACCCCTCCACTTT. Encoded protein: CASSSLAGPISPLHF.

This clonotype was seen ten or more times. J is TRBJ2-1 and V is TRBV20-1, with D tentatively TRBD2 (5 bases). The CDR3 runs 16 residues. The V and J ends lost 5 bases and 0 bases respectively, with 17 bases between them. Germline-derived CDR1 and CDR2 are DFQATT and SNEGSKA (reference sequence). CDR3 nucleotide sequence: TGCAGTGCTGACGAGAGCCTAGCCACCTCCTACAATGAGCAGTTCTTC. Residues: CSADESLATSYNEQFF.

The J gene is TRBJ2-1, the V gene TRBV4-1; 9 bases are a match to TRBD2. V was clipped by 1 base and J by 6 bases; unmatched bases: 4. The CDR3 covers 15 residues. Germline loops: CDR1 MGHRA, CDR2 YSYEKL. CDR3: CASSQVAGGGNEQFF. CDR3 in DNA: TGCGCCAGCAGCCAAGTTGCGGGAGGGGGCAATGAGCAGTTCTTC.

Comments on this clonotype: With a much larger clone just one base away, this may be a read error. This rearrangement joins TRBV2 to TRBJ2-4; no clear D. This CDR3 has 13 amino acids. CDR1 and CDR2 from the germline V gene are SNHLY and FYNNEI. The CDR3 region has the DNA TGTGCCAGCAGTTCACAAGCCAAAAACACTCAGTACTTC. This gives the protein CASSSQAKNTQYF.

The chain has TRBV6-5 and TRBJ2-5; the match to TRBD2 covers 7 bases. J gave up 3 bases and V 2 bases, and 0 bases lay outside the gene matches. Germline assignment: CDR1 MNHEY and CDR2 SVGAGI. The CDR3 length is 13 residues. CDR3 loop: CASSYGGEETQYF. The CDR3 region has the DNA TGTGCCAGCAGTTACGGGGGGGAAGAGACCCAGTACTTC.

This clonotype was seen ten or more times. The chain employs TRBV11-2 and TRBJ2-5; unclear D gene. The CDR3 extends over 12 amino acids. The germline gives CDR1 SGHAT, CDR2 FQNNGV. V was shortened by 1 base and J by 5 bases, with 5 bases between the two germline ends. The CDR3 DNA is TGTGCCAGCAGCTTAGCGTTGGAGACCCAGTACTTC. As protein: CASSLALETQYF.

This clonotype came up a few times. This chain links TRBV4-2 with TRBJ1-3; the match to TRBD1 covers 8 bases. This CDR3 has 16 amino acids. The germline V gene encodes CDR1 LGHNA and CDR2 YNFKEQ. J was trimmed by 0 bases and V by 1 base; bases with no gene match: 2. CDR3 protein: CASSQGQGISGNTIYF. The CDR3 DNA reads as TGTGCCAGCAGCCAAGGACAGGGGATCTCTGGAAACACCATATATTTT.